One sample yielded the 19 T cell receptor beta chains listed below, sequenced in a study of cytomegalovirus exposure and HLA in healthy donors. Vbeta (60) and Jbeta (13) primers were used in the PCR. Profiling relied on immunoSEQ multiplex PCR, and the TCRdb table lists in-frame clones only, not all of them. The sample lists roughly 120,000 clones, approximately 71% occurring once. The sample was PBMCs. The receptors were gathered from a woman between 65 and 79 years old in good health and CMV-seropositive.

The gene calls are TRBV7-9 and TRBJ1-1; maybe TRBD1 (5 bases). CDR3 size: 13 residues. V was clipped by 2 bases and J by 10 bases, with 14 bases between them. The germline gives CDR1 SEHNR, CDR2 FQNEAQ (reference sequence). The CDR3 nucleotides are TGTGCCAGCAGCTTATCGATGGGGGGGTCAGCTTTCTTT. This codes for CASSLSMGGSAFF.

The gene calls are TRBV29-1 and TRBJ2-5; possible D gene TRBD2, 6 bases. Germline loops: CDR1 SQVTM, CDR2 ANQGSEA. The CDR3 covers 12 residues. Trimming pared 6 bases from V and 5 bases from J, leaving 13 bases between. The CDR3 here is CSVVVGGETQYF. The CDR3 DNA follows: TGCAGCGTGGTGGTGGGGGGTGAGACCCAGTACTTC.

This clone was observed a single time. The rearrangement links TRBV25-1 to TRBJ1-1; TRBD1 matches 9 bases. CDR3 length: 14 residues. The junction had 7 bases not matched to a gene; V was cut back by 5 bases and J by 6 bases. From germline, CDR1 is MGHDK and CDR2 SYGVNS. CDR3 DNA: TGTGCCAGCAGTTGGGACAGGGTCGACTCTGAAGCTTTCTTT. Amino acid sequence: CASSWDRVDSEAFF.

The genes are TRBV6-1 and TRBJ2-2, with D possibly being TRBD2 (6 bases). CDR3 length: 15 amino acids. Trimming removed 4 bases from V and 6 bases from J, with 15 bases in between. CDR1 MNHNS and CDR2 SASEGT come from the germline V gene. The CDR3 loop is CASSADWTTPGELFF. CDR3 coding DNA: TGTGCCAGCAGTGCCGACTGGACTACTCCCGGGGAGCTGTTTTTT.

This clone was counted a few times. The CDR3 reads CAWSPGAEAFF. The CDR3 bases are TGTGCCTGGAGTCCCGGAGCTGAAGCTTTCTTT. The J gene is TRBJ1-1, the V gene TRBV30; no firm D call. The V end lost 2 bases, the J end lost 6 bases, and 7 bases lay between the germline ends. The CDR3 is 11 amino acids. Germline V CDR1 and CDR2: GTSNPN, SVGIG (reference sequence).

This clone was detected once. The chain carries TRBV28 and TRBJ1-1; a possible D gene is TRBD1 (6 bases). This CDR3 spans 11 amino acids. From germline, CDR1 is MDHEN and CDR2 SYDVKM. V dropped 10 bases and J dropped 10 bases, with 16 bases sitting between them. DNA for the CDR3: TGTGCCATCGCTAGGGGGGGTGGAGCTTTCTTT. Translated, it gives CAIARGGGAFF.

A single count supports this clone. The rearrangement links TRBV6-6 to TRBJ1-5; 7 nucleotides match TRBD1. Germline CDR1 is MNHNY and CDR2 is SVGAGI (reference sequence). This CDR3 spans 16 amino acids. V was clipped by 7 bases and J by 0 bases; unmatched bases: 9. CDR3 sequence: CASTFGRQGSNQPQHF. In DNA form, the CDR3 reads TGTGCCAGCACCTTCGGGAGACAGGGTAGCAATCAGCCCCAGCATTTT.

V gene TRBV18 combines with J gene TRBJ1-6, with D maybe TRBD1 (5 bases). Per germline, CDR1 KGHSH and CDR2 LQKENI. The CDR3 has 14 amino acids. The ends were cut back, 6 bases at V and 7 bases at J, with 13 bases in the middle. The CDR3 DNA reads TGTGCCAGCTCCGACAGCGGGATCAATTCACCCCTCCACTTT. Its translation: CASSDSGINSPLHF.

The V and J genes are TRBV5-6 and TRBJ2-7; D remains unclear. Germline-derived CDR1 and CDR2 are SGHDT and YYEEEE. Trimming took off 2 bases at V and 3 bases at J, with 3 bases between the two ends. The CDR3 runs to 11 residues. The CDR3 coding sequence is TGTGCCAGCAGCTTATACTACGAGCAGTACTTC. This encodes CASSLYYEQYF.

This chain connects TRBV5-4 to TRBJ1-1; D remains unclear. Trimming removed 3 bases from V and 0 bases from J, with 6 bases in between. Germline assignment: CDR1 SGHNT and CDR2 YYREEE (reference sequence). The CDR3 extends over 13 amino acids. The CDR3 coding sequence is TGTGCCAGCAGCTCGACACTGAACACTGAAGCTTTCTTT. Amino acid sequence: CASSSTLNTEAFF.

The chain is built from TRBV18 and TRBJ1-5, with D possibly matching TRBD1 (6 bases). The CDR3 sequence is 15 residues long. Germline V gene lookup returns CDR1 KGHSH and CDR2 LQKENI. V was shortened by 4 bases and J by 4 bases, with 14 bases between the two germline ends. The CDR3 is CASSLIGQLNQPQHF. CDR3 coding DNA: TGTGCCAGCTCACTAATCGGACAGCTTAATCAGCCCCAGCATTTT.

The CDR3 coding sequence is TGTGCCAGCAGCTTAGCGGTGAGTCCGTTTGTACGGGCTTTCTTT. The encoded protein is CASSLAVSPFVRAFF. V and J are TRBV11-1 and TRBJ1-1; no reliable D call. The CDR3 is made up of 15 amino acids. The germline V and J ends were trimmed by 0 bases and 11 bases, with 19 bases remaining between them. CDR1 SGHAT and CDR2 FQDESV come from the germline V gene (reference sequence).

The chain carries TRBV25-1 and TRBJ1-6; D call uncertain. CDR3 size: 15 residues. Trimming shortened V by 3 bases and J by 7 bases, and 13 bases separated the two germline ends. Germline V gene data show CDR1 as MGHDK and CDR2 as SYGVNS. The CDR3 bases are TGTGCCAGCAGTGATAACCGGGAGATAAATTCACCCCTCCACTTT. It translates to CASSDNREINSPLHF.

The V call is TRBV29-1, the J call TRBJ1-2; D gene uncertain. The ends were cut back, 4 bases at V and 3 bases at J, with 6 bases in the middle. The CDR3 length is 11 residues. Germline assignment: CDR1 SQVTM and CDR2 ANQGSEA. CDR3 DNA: TGCAGCGTTGGTCAGGACTATGGCTACACCTTC. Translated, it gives CSVGQDYGYTF.

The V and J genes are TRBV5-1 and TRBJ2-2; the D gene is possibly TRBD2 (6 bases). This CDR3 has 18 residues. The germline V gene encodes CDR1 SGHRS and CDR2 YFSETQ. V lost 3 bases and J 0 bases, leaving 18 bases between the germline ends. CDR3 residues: CASSWFLLGLSNTGELFF. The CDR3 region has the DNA TGCGCCAGCAGCTGGTTTTTATTGGGACTTTCGAACACCGGGGAGCTGTTTTTT.

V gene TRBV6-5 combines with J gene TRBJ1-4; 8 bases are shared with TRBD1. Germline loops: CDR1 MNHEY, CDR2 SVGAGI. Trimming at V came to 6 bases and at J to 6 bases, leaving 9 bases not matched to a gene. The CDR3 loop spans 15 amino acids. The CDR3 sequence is CASRPQGAGDEKLFF. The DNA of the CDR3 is TGTGCCAGCAGGCCCCAGGGGGCGGGGGATGAAAAACTGTTTTTT.

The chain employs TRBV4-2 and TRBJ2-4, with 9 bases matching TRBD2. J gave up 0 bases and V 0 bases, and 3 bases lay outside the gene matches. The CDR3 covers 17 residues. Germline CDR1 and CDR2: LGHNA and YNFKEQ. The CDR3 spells CASSQESLAGAKNIQYF. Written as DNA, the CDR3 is TGTGCCAGCAGCCAAGAGTCACTAGCGGGAGCCAAAAACATTCAGTACTTC.

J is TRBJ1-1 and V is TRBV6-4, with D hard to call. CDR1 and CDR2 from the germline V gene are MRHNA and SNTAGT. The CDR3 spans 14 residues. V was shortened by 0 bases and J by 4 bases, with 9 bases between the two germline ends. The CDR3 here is CASSDSGSITEAFF. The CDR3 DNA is TGTGCCAGCAGTGACTCCGGGAGCATCACTGAAGCTTTCTTT.

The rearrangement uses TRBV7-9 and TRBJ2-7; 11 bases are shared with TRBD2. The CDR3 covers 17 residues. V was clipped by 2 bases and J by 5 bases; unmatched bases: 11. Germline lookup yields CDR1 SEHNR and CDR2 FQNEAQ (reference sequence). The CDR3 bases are TGTGCCAGCAGCTTATATCTAGTTAGCGGGGGGGCCGACGAGCAGTACTTC. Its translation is CASSLYLVSGGADEQYF.